The sequence of this TCR beta chain was determined in a study of cytomegalovirus exposure and HLA in healthy donors. Per the germline V gene, CDR1 is KGHSH and CDR2 is LQKENI. The CDR3 loop spans 15 amino acids. V dropped 2 bases and J dropped 6 bases, with 11 bases sitting between them. Overall study results and limits: In vitro experiments confirmed that a few CMV-associated chains were specific for CMV antigens. Excluded were some V segments that proved indistinguishable, including TRBV6-2 and TRBV6-3. The study put around 180 TCR beta chains on its list as cytomegalovirus-associated.

With respect to this clone: Its antigen is undetermined.

This PCR relied on a set of 60 Vbeta primers and 13 Jbeta primers. The assay was immunoSEQ multiplex PCR, and TCRdb's table has in-frame clones only and misses some. The sample holds tens of thousands of clones, approximately 71% seen once. The rearrangement links TRBV18 to TRBJ1-6; no firm D call. This TCR derives from a man aged 45 to 65 in good health and CMV-seropositive. The specimen was PBMCs. DNA for the CDR3: TGTGCCAGCTCACCAAAGGAGGGTTCTAATTCACCCCTCCACTTT. Translation: CASSPKEGSNSPLHF.